These 21 T cell receptor beta chains came from one sample sequenced in a study of blood T cell repertoires in COVID-19. Libraries were prepared by immunoSEQ multiplex PCR; TCRdb keeps only in-frame clonotypes and omits some of them. The sample has about 210,000 clones, about 91% seen once. Sequencing was performed on peripheral blood. The receptors shown here come from a woman in her 40s with acute or convalescent COVID-19.

V usage is TRBV6-6 and J usage is TRBJ1-2; TRBD1 matches 9 bases. V gave up 6 bases and J gave up 8 bases; unmatched junction bases: 13. The CDR3 length is 15 residues. Germline CDR1 and CDR2: MNHNY and SVGAGI (reference sequence). The CDR3 loop is CASSPLTQGARGYTF. The CDR3 nucleotides read TGTGCCAGCAGCCCCCTGACACAGGGGGCGAGGGGCTACACCTTC.

This clone was seen a few times. This chain links TRBV4-1 with TRBJ2-1; D not certain. Trimming removed 3 bases from V and 8 bases from J, with 20 bases in between. The length of the CDR3 is 16 residues. Germline V gene lookup returns CDR1 MGHRA and CDR2 YSYEKL. The CDR3 DNA reads as TGCGCCAGCAGCCACCAAAATCTGATAGGTAGCCATGAGCAGTTCTTC. It translates to CASSHQNLIGSHEQFF.

Of note for this clone: Other DNA sequences of this sample code for an identical CDR3. The chain recombines TRBV20-1 with TRBJ2-5, with 9 bases matching TRBD2. There are 13 residues in the CDR3. Per germline, CDR1 DFQATT and CDR2 SNEGSKA (reference sequence). V was clipped by 3 bases and J by 4 bases; unmatched bases: 3. This chain's CDR3 is CSASSGGRETQYF. CDR3 nucleotide sequence: TGCAGTGCTAGTAGCGGGGGCAGAGAGACCCAGTACTTC.

The sample holds one count of this clone. The chain has TRBV4-1 and TRBJ1-5; 8 bases fit TRBD1. The ends lost 3 bases at V and 2 bases at J; junction bases unmatched: 12. Germline-derived CDR1 and CDR2 are MGHRA and YSYEKL. There are 18 residues in the CDR3. CDR3 DNA sequence: TGCGCCAGCAGCCAGGCCCCTCTTGGACAGGGTGGCAATCAGCCCCAGCATTTT. This codes for CASSQAPLGQGGNQPQHF.

This sequence joins TRBV5-6 and TRBJ2-5; D is undetermined. V dropped 0 bases and J dropped 5 bases, with 5 bases sitting between them. CDR1 and CDR2 from the germline V gene are SGHDT and YYEEEE. The CDR3 runs 12 residues. CDR3 DNA sequence: TGTGCCAGCAGCTTGGGTGCGGAGACCCAGTACTTC. Amino acids: CASSLGAETQYF. The whole variable domain, remainder taken from reference TRBV5-6 and TRBJ2-5, is DAGVTQSPTHLIKTRGQQVTLRCSPKSGHDTVSWYQQALGQGPQFIFQYYEEEERQRGNFPDRFSGHQFPNYSSELNVNALLLGDSALYLCASSLGAETQYFGPGTRLLVL.

The chain links TRBV6-5 to TRBJ1-1, with a weak D call TRBD1 (5 bases). CDR3 length: 15 residues. V gave up 3 bases and J gave up 0 bases, with 11 bases separating them. Looked up from germline, CDR1 is MNHEY and CDR2 is SVGAGI. The CDR3 sequence: CASSYGGNLNTEAFF. Here the CDR3 DNA reads TGTGCCAGCAGTTATGGGGGGAACTTGAACACTGAAGCTTTCTTT.

This chain links TRBV9 with TRBJ1-2; TRBD1 matches at 7 bases. Trimming took 0 bases from V and 8 from J; bases not matched to a gene: 13. The germline CDR1 and CDR2 sequences are SGDLS and YYNGEE. The CDR3 contains 16 residues. The CDR3 spells CASSVGPGAGGNGYTF. CDR3 DNA sequence: TGTGCCAGCAGCGTAGGTCCAGGGGCAGGGGGAAACGGCTACACCTTC. The full variable domain, with the rest looked up from reference TRBV9 and TRBJ1-2, is DSGVTQTPKHLITATGQRVTLRCSPRSGDLSVYWYQQSLDQGLQFLIQYYNGEERAKGNILERFSAQQFPDLHSELNLSSLELGDSALYFCASSVGPGAGGNGYTFGSGTRLTVV.

The chain employs TRBV2 and TRBJ2-7, with TRBD2 identical over 14 bases. CDR3 length equals 15 residues. V gave up 5 bases and J gave up 7 bases; unmatched junction bases: 7. Germline loops: CDR1 SNHLY, CDR2 FYNNEI. The CDR3 is CASSRTSGGYWEQYV. DNA for the CDR3: TGTGCCAGCAGTCGGACTAGCGGGGGGTACTGGGAGCAGTACGTC.

The chain joins TRBV5-1 to TRBJ1-1; D unresolved. This CDR3 is 15 amino acids long. Germline-derived CDR1 and CDR2 are SGHRS and YFSETQ. Between the trimmed V and J ends, which lost 0 bases and 1 base, there was a span of 10 bases. In DNA, the CDR3 is TGCGCCAGCAGCTTGGGAGGAGGAGGGAACACTGAAGCTTTCTTT. This sequence encodes CASSLGGGGNTEAFF.

This chain joins TRBV6-2 or TRBV6-3 and TRBJ2-7, with a weak D call TRBD1 (5 bases). The CDR3 contains 13 residues. V was cut by 2 bases and J by 6 bases, with 11 bases left in between. Looked up from germline, CDR1 is MNHEY and CDR2 is SVGEGT. CDR3 protein: CASSYKGVGEQYV. CDR3 nucleotides: TGTGCCAGCAGTTACAAAGGGGTGGGCGAGCAGTACGTC.

The rearrangement joins TRBV28 to TRBJ1-3; D remains unclear. Germline V CDR1 and CDR2: MDHEN, SYDVKM. This CDR3 contains 14 residues. V shed 4 bases and J shed 0 bases, with 7 bases lying between them. The CDR3 DNA reads TGTGCCAGCAGTTCCCCTTTCTCTGGAAACACCATATATTTT. Its translation: CASSSPFSGNTIYF.

The CDR3 sequence is CAWITGVGNEAFF. CDR3 sequence (DNA): TGTGCCTGGATCACAGGGGTCGGTAATGAAGCTTTCTTT. The chain employs TRBV30 and TRBJ1-1; 7 nucleotides agree with TRBD1. Germline V gene lookup returns CDR1 GTSNPN and CDR2 SVGIG (reference sequence). J gave up 7 bases and V 4 bases, and 9 bases lay outside the gene matches. The CDR3 is 13 residues long.

V is TRBV6-5 and J is TRBJ1-2; 9 bases are a match to TRBD1. The CDR3 has 13 residues. The J segment lost 6 bases and the V segment lost 6 bases, leaving 5 bases of the junction unmatched. The germline V gene encodes CDR1 MNHEY and CDR2 SVGAGI. CDR3 sequence (DNA): TGTGCCAGCAGCTACAGGGGGCCTGATGGCTACACCTTC. As protein: CASSYRGPDGYTF.

The gene calls are TRBV10-3 and TRBJ1-1; D is perhaps TRBD1 (6 bases). V lost 0 bases, J lost 4 bases, and 15 bases lay in between. Germline V gene sequence: CDR1 ENHRY, CDR2 SYGVKD. This CDR3 is 16 amino acids long. The DNA for the CDR3 is TGTGCCATCAGTGAGTCCGGCGGGGGGGCCGGCACTGAAGCTTTCTTT. The encoded protein is CAISESGGGAGTEAFF.

This chain joins TRBV7-6 and TRBJ1-1; D possibly corresponds to TRBD1 (5 bases). Germline values: CDR1 SGHVS, CDR2 FNYEAQ. The CDR3 is made up of 15 amino acids. V shed 4 bases and J shed 5 bases, with 17 bases lying between them. DNA for the CDR3: TGTGCCAGCAGCTCAACCCCGTGGGGCTGGACTGAAGCTTTCTTT. Protein: CASSSTPWGWTEAFF.

The chain combines TRBV5-1 with TRBJ2-3; D remains ambiguous. Germline assignment: CDR1 SGHRS and CDR2 YFSETQ. There are 13 residues in the CDR3. The V end was cut by 0 bases, the J end by 6 bases, with 8 bases between. CDR3 residues: CASSLDLSDTQYF. The CDR3 bases are TGCGCCAGCAGCTTGGACCTTAGCGATACGCAGTATTTT.

V is TRBV6-4 and J is TRBJ2-3; 10 bases map to TRBD2. V trimming: 0 bases; J trimming: 2 bases; junction bases outside the gene matches: 5. The CDR3 is made up of 17 amino acids. Germline-derived CDR1 and CDR2 are MRHNA and SNTAGT. The CDR3 DNA is TGTGCCAGCAGTGACTCGAATAGCGGGGGGCACACAGATACGCAGTATTTT. Its translation: CASSDSNSGGHTDTQYF.

The J gene is TRBJ2-7, the V gene TRBV21-1; no DNA check was done on the table's D call, TRBD1. TRBV21-1 corresponds to a pseudogene. The CDR3 has 15 amino acids. CDR3 loop: CASSKIRQTTYEQYV. As DNA, the CDR3 is TGTGCCAGCAGCAAAATACGACAGACAACCTACGAGCAGTACGTC.

The chain couples TRBV11-1 to TRBJ1-1, with 8 bases lining up with TRBD1. Germline lookup yields CDR1 SGHAT and CDR2 FQDESV (reference sequence). CDR3 length equals 14 residues. The trim removed 5 bases at V and 7 bases at J, leaving 9 bases unmatched. In DNA, the CDR3 is TGTGCCAGCAGCCTGGGACAGGAGGGAAGTGAAGCTTTCTTT. Its protein is CASSLGQEGSEAFF.

The gene calls are TRBV5-1 and TRBJ2-5; 9 bases match TRBD2. Germline loops: CDR1 SGHRS, CDR2 YFSETQ. CDR3 length: 17 amino acids. The J segment lost 5 bases and the V segment lost 0 bases, leaving 11 bases of the junction unmatched. In DNA form, the CDR3 reads TGCGCCAGCAGCTTGGAGGGGCTAGCGGGGAATTGGGAGACCCAGTACTTC. Its translation: CASSLEGLAGNWETQYF.

The J gene is TRBJ1-1, the V gene TRBV7-2; D is possibly TRBD1 (6 bases). Trimming took 5 bases from V and 1 from J, leaving 17 bases between them. Germline-derived CDR1 and CDR2 are SGHTA and FQGNSA. CDR3 length: 16 residues. The CDR3 region has the DNA TGTGCCAGCAGCCAAGGGGGGGCAAGTAGGAACACTGAAGCTTTCTTT. This gives the protein CASSQGGASRNTEAFF.